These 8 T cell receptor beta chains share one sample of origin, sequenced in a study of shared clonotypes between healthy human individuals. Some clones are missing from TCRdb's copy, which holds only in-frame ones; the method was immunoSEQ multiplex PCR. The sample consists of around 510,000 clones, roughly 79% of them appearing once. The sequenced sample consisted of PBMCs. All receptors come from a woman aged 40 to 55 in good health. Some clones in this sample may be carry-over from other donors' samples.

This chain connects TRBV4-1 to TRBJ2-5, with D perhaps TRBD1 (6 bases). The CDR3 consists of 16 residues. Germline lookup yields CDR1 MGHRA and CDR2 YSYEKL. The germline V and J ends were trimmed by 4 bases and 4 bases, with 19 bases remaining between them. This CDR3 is CASSPGARQTGETQYF. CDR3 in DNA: TGCGCCAGCAGCCCCGGGGCCCGACAGACAGGAGAGACCCAGTACTTC.

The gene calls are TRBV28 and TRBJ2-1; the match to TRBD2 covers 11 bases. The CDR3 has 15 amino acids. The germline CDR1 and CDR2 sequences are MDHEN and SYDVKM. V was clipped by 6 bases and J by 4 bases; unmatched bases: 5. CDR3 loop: CASRAGTSGYNEQFF. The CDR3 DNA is TGTGCCAGCAGAGCCGGGACTAGCGGTTACAATGAGCAGTTCTTC.

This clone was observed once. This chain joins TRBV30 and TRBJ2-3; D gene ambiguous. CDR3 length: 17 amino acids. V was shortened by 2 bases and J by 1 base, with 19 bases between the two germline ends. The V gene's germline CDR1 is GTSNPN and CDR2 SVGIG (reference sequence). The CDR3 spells CAWSWSRTASGTDTQYF. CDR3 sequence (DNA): TGTGCCTGGAGTTGGAGTCGGACGGCCTCTGGCACAGATACGCAGTATTTT. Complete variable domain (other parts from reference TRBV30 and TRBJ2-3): SQTIHQWPATLVQPVGSPLSLECTVEGTSNPNLYWYRQAAGRGLQLLFYSVGIGQISSEVPQNLSASRPQDRQFILSSKKLLLSDSGFYLCAWSWSRTASGTDTQYFGPGTRLTVL.

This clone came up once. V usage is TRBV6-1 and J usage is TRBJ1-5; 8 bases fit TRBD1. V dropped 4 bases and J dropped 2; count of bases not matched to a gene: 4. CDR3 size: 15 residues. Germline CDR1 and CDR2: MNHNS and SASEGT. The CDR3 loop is CASSVTGDGNQPQHF. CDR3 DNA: TGTGCCAGCAGTGTGACAGGGGATGGCAATCAGCCCCAGCATTTT.

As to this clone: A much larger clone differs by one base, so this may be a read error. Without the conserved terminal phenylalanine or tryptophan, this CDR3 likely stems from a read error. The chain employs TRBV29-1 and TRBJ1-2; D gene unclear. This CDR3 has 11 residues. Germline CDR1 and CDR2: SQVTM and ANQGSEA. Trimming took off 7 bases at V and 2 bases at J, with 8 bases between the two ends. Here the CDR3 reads CSEYSNYGYTY. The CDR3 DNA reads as TGCAGCGAGTACTCAAACTATGGCTACACCTAC.

DNA for the CDR3: TGCGCCAGCAGCTTAGGTGGAGTCCCCTACAATGAGCAGTTCTTC. It translates to CASSLGGVPYNEQFF. The rearrangement uses TRBV5-1 and TRBJ2-1; D not resolved. The CDR3 runs to 15 residues. Germline V lookup: CDR1 SGHRS, CDR2 YFSETQ. With 2 bases removed from V and 2 bases from J, the gap between germline ends came to 11 bases.

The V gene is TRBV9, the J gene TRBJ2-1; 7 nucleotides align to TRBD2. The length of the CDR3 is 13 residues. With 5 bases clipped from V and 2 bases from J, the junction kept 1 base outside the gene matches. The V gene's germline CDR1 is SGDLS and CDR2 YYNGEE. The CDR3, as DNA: TGTGCCAGCAGTGGACTAGCCTACAATGAGCAGTTCTTC. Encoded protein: CASSGLAYNEQFF.

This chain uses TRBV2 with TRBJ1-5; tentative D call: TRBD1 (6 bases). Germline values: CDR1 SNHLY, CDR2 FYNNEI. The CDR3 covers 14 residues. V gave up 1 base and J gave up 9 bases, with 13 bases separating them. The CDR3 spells CASSEGGGWGPQHF. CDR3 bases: TGTGCCAGCAGTGAAGGCGGGGGCTGGGGGCCCCAGCATTTT.